This entry describes one T cell receptor (beta chain). Its antigen is as yet unknown. Sequencing of TCR beta, carried out with a high-throughput approach, was applied to CD8+ and CD4+ T cells from the blood. Healthy donors formed controls matched for age and sex. TEMRA cells were FACS-enriched, while CD8+ and CD4+ T cells were negatively isolated. The germline gives CDR1 LGHDT, CDR2 YNNKEL (reference sequence). V was pared by 4 bases and J by 2 bases, with 16 bases between. The CDR3 covers 16 residues. These data originate in a study of CD8 T cells in Susac syndrome. Study-wide points: The authors acknowledged that their TCR sequencing and HLA analysis involved a relatively small number of individuals.

With random hexamers, about 0.5 to 1 ug RNA was reverse transcribed. TCRdb re-called the immunoSEQ multiplex PCR reads with MiXCR, one entry per CDR3 protein. This table holds about 120,000 distinct CDR3 sequences, roughly 91% found once. This sequence originates from a human donor in good health. Material for sequencing was CD4+ T cells from PBMCs. The chain joins TRBV3-1 to TRBJ2-3; D may be TRBD1 (6 bases). DNA for the CDR3: TGTGCCAGCAGCCTGCGACAGGCTGGCTCCACAGATACGCAGTATTTT. The encoded protein is CASSLRQAGSTDTQYF.